One sample yielded the 14 T cell receptor beta chains listed below, sequenced in a study of OX40 agonist ivuxolimab in advanced cancers. The assay was immunoSEQ multiplex PCR, and TCRdb's table has in-frame clones only and misses some. The table records under 70,000 clones, around 84% of them present only once. The specimen comprised CD4+ or CD8+ T cells sorted from blood, sampled in a trial of the OX40 agonist ivuxolimab. The receptors derive from an adult with an advanced solid tumor such as melanoma, head and neck, liver or kidney cancer.

The CDR3 DNA sequence: TGCGCCAGCAGCCACCCAGGGACGGCCGAGCAGTACTTC. Protein sequence: CASSHPGTAEQYF. The rearrangement uses TRBV4-1 and TRBJ2-7; perhaps D is TRBD1 or TRBD2 (5 bases each). CDR3 size: 13 residues. Trimming removed 3 bases at V and 6 bases at J, with 12 bases between. The germline V gene encodes CDR1 MGHRA and CDR2 YSYEKL.

The chain employs TRBV14 and TRBJ1-2; no reliable D call. Germline loops: CDR1 SGHDN, CDR2 FVKESK. Trimming took 3 bases from V and 4 from J, leaving 12 bases between them. CDR3 length: 14 residues. CDR3 in amino acids: CASSQARGPYGYTF. The CDR3 DNA sequence: TGTGCCAGCAGCCAGGCACGAGGGCCCTATGGCTACACCTTC.

The rearrangement uses TRBV7-6 and TRBJ1-5, with D possibly matching TRBD1 (5 bases). Germline CDR1 SGHVS, CDR2 FNYEAQ. V lost 2 bases, J lost 6 bases, and 14 bases lay in between. The CDR3 runs 15 residues. CDR3 loop: CASSLNRGGGQPQHF. In nucleotides, the CDR3 is TGTGCCAGCAGCTTAAACCGGGGCGGGGGTCAGCCCCAGCATTTT.

This clone was picked up a small number of times. This chain connects TRBV6-1 to TRBJ2-7; 7 positions agree with TRBD2. Germline V gene data show CDR1 as MNHNS and CDR2 as SASEGT. V was pared by 0 bases and J by 4 bases, with 3 bases of the junction left unmatched. This CDR3 is built from 14 residues. The CDR3 spells CASSEAHGRYEQYF. As DNA, the CDR3 is TGTGCCAGCAGTGAAGCCCACGGGAGGTACGAGCAGTACTTC.

V gene TRBV19 combines with J gene TRBJ2-3; D remains ambiguous. Germline-derived CDR1 and CDR2 are LNHDA and SQIVND (reference sequence). V lost 5 bases, J lost 4 bases, and 10 bases lay in between. This CDR3 is built from 13 residues. The CDR3 reads CASSSDLADTQYF. DNA of the CDR3: TGTGCCAGTAGTTCGGACCTCGCAGATACGCAGTATTTT.

This clone was counted once. CDR3 protein: CASSSLGPTQETQYF. The CDR3 nucleotides read TGTGCCAGCAGCTCCCTAGGACCGACCCAAGAGACCCAGTACTTC. The chain couples TRBV5-6 to TRBJ2-5; D not resolved. The CDR3 totals 15 residues. Per the germline V gene, CDR1 is SGHDT and CDR2 is YYEEEE. Trimming took 3 bases from V and 1 from J, leaving 13 bases between them.

The rearrangement links TRBV5-1 to TRBJ2-3, with unresolved D. The V and J ends lost 0 bases and 0 bases respectively, with 8 bases between them. This CDR3 has 15 amino acids. The germline V gene encodes CDR1 SGHRS and CDR2 YFSETQ. CDR3 residues: CASSLGPLSTDTQYF. The CDR3 DNA follows: TGCGCCAGCAGCTTGGGTCCGTTAAGCACAGATACGCAGTATTTT.

V and J are TRBV28 and TRBJ2-3, with D possibly being TRBD1 (6 bases). CDR3 length: 12 amino acids. Germline CDR1 is MDHEN and CDR2 is SYDVKM. Trimming cost V 4 bases and J 8 bases, with 10 bases left between them. CDR3 sequence: CASSSQGSTQYF. The CDR3 DNA reads as TGTGCCAGCAGTTCCCAGGGGAGTACGCAGTATTTT.

The rearrangement links TRBV29-1 to TRBJ2-5; perhaps TRBD2 as D (7 bases). The CDR3 is 14 residues long. From germline, CDR1 is SQVTM and CDR2 ANQGSEA. V lost 6 bases to trimming and J lost 6 bases, with 20 bases between them. Here the CDR3 reads CSVDLQGGLKTQYF. DNA for the CDR3: TGCAGCGTCGACCTACAGGGAGGGCTGAAGACCCAGTACTTC.

This chain uses TRBV5-1 with TRBJ1-4; 10 bases are shared with TRBD1. The CDR3 contains 13 residues. The V and J ends lost 7 bases and 8 bases, in that order; junction bases with no gene match: 5. Germline loops: CDR1 SGHRS, CDR2 YFSETQ. The CDR3: CASGDRGREKLFF. CDR3 nucleotides: TGCGCCAGCGGGGACAGGGGAAGGGAAAAACTGTTTTTT.

V and J are TRBV7-2 and TRBJ2-7; the match to TRBD1 covers 7 bases. The length of the CDR3 is 14 residues. Germline V lookup: CDR1 SGHTA, CDR2 FQGNSA. The ends lost 5 bases at V and 3 bases at J; junction bases unmatched: 7. The CDR3 DNA is TGTGCCAGCAGCGAGAGACAGGGTCACTACGAGCAGTACTTC. It is translated as CASSERQGHYEQYF. Drawing the rest from reference TRBV7-2 and TRBJ2-7, the complete variable domain is GAGVSQSPSNKVTEKGKDVELRCDPISGHTALYWYRQSLGQGLEFLIYFQGNSAPDKSGLPSDRFSAERTGGSVSTLTIQRTQQEDSAVYLCASSERQGHYEQYFGPGTRLTVT.

CDR3 coding DNA: TGTGCCAGTAGTATGGGGACAGGGGTTGAAGCTTTCTTT. It codes for CASSMGTGVEAFF. This chain links TRBV19 with TRBJ1-1, with TRBD1 identical over 10 bases. The CDR3 has 13 amino acids. The V segment lost 3 bases and the J segment 7 bases; nucleotides outside the gene matches: 2. Germline loops: CDR1 LNHDA, CDR2 SQIVND (reference sequence).

This clone showed up just a few times. This rearrangement joins TRBV13 to TRBJ1-2; unclear D gene. The length of the CDR3 is 15 residues. Germline values: CDR1 PRHDT, CDR2 FYEKMQ (reference sequence). Trimming left V 1 base short and J 1 base short, with 10 bases between. The CDR3 is CASSLDGNSNYGYTF. In DNA form, the CDR3 reads TGTGCCAGCAGCTTAGACGGTAATAGTAACTATGGCTACACCTTC.

This clone was observed once. V and J are TRBV19 and TRBJ1-2; TRBD1 aligns across 7 bases. V lost 5 bases and J lost 2; bases outside the gene matches: 5. The CDR3 runs 14 residues. CDR1 LNHDA and CDR2 SQIVND come from the germline V gene (reference sequence). The chain's CDR3 is CASSPGQWNYGYTF. CDR3 DNA sequence: TGTGCCAGTAGTCCGGGACAGTGGAACTATGGCTACACCTTC.